What follows are 17 T cell receptor beta chains derived from one specimen sequenced in a study of a mutant IDH1 vaccine in newly diagnosed glioma. TCRdb's table, derived via immunoSEQ multiplex PCR, lists solely in-frame clones and lacks some. Of tens of thousands of clones listed, roughly 86% are singletons. Their antigens remain unidentified. Time point given: week 35, safety follow-up. With topical imiquimod, each dose of the vaccine consisted of 300 ug of mutant IDH1 20-mer peptide. Sequenced here: PBMCs, sampled from a glioma patient whose treatment included an IDH1 peptide vaccine. All receptors derive from a man aged 25-45 years with glioma.

This chain joins TRBV28 and TRBJ1-1; maybe TRBD1 (5 bases). CDR3 length: 17 residues. Germline V gene data show CDR1 as MDHEN and CDR2 as SYDVKM. V lost 1 base and J lost 3, with 18 bases in between. In DNA, the CDR3 is TGTGCCAGCAGTTTATACTCCCCGGGCAGGGTCTACACTGAAGCTTTCTTT. This codes for CASSLYSPGRVYTEAFF.

This chain connects TRBV2 to TRBJ1-1; weak D call: TRBD1 (5 bases). The V gene lost 10 bases and the J gene lost 4 bases, with 19 bases spanning the gap. The CDR3 is made up of 14 amino acids. Per the germline V gene, CDR1 is SNHLY and CDR2 is FYNNEI. The CDR3 here is CATRWGKGSTEAFF. The CDR3 DNA follows: TGTGCCACAAGGTGGGGGAAGGGATCCACTGAAGCTTTCTTT.

The rearrangement links TRBV18 to TRBJ1-1; D is uncertain. V was pared by 10 bases and J by 0 bases, with 12 bases between. Germline CDR1 reads KGHSH; CDR2 reads LQKENI. The CDR3 extends over 13 amino acids. This CDR3 is CATKEALNTEAFF. Here the CDR3 DNA reads TGTGCCACTAAAGAGGCCTTGAACACTGAAGCTTTCTTT.

The chain carries TRBV7-9 and TRBJ1-2, with D uncertain. CDR3 length equals 15 residues. V lost 5 bases to trimming and J lost 5 bases, with 18 bases between them. Germline V gene sequence: CDR1 SEHNR, CDR2 FQNEAQ (reference sequence). This chain's CDR3 is CASSPRNDIRYGYTF. DNA for the CDR3: TGTGCCAGCAGCCCCCGAAACGACATCCGATATGGCTACACCTTC.

This clone came up a few times. The chain is built from TRBV28 and TRBJ1-1; 9 bases fit TRBD1. V was clipped by 4 bases and J by 4 bases; unmatched bases: 13. The CDR3 length is 17 residues. Germline V CDR1 and CDR2: MDHEN, SYDVKM. The chain's CDR3 is CASSSKRWGQGGTEAFF. CDR3 nucleotides: TGTGCCAGCAGTTCCAAAAGATGGGGACAGGGTGGCACTGAAGCTTTCTTT.

V usage is TRBV4-3 and J usage is TRBJ2-7; the D gene could be TRBD1 or TRBD2 (5 bases each). V was pared by 1 base and J by 2 bases, with 12 bases between. CDR1 is LGHNA and CDR2 is YSLEER in the germline V gene. This CDR3 has 15 amino acids. DNA of the CDR3: TGCGCCAGCAGCCAAGTGGGACGGCGCGCCTACGAGCAGTACTTC. It encodes CASSQVGRRAYEQYF.

The chain is built from TRBV19 and TRBJ2-1; 10 nucleotides line up with TRBD2. V gave up 3 bases and J gave up 4 bases; unmatched junction bases: 15. Germline V lookup: CDR1 LNHDA, CDR2 SQIVND (reference sequence). The CDR3 has 19 residues. The CDR3 spells CASSIKASGRPIPYNEQFF. CDR3 bases: TGTGCCAGTAGTATTAAAGCTAGCGGGAGACCGATACCATACAATGAGCAGTTCTTC.

The rearrangement uses TRBV5-6 and TRBJ1-2, with D unclear. This CDR3 has 13 residues. Looked up from germline, CDR1 is SGHDT and CDR2 is YYEEEE. V lost 1 base and J lost 4, with 8 bases in between. The CDR3 region is CASSLFMGYGYTF. CDR3 nucleotides: TGTGCCAGCAGCTTGTTTATGGGCTATGGCTACACCTTC. Together with reference TRBV5-6 and TRBJ1-2, the CDR3 gives the full variable domain: DAGVTQSPTHLIKTRGQQVTLRCSPKSGHDTVSWYQQALGQGPQFIFQYYEEEERQRGNFPDRFSGHQFPNYSSELNVNALLLGDSALYLCASSLFMGYGYTFGSGTRLTVV.

This chain uses TRBV5-1 with TRBJ2-1; 11 bases match TRBD2. Losses at the gene ends were 4 bases for V and 3 bases for J; bases not matched to a gene: 6. Germline loops: CDR1 SGHRS, CDR2 YFSETQ. The CDR3 runs to 16 residues. This CDR3 reads CASSRRLAGIYNEQFF. In DNA form, the CDR3 reads TGCGCCAGCAGCCGTCGACTAGCGGGGATCTACAATGAGCAGTTCTTC. Together with reference TRBV5-1 and TRBJ2-1, the CDR3 gives the full variable domain: KAGVTQTPRYLIKTRGQQVTLSCSPISGHRSVSWYQQTPGQGLQFLFEYFSETQRNKGNFPGRFSGRQFSNSRSEMNVSTLELGDSALYLCASSRRLAGIYNEQFFGPGTRLTVL.

The chain carries TRBV27 and TRBJ2-5; 7 nucleotides agree with TRBD2. Germline V gives CDR1 MNHEY, CDR2 SMNVEV (reference sequence). The CDR3 is 16 residues long. With 5 bases clipped from V and 13 bases from J, the junction kept 22 bases outside the gene matches. The chain's CDR3 is CASSPSWGDYLPMPYF. CDR3 nucleotides: TGTGCCAGCAGTCCCTCGTGGGGGGACTACCTCCCTATGCCGTACTTC.

The chain combines TRBV5-1 with TRBJ1-2; 10 nucleotides line up with TRBD1. CDR1 SGHRS and CDR2 YFSETQ come from the germline V gene. This CDR3 comprises 15 residues. The V and J ends lost 1 base and 8 bases, in that order; junction bases with no gene match: 8. Here the CDR3 reads CASSLPSTGGYGYTF. The CDR3 DNA is TGCGCCAGCAGCTTGCCTTCGACAGGGGGCTACGGCTACACCTTC.

In nucleotides, the CDR3 is TGTGCCAGCAGCTTAGTGTTGTCCTACGAGCAGTACTTC. It codes for CASSLVLSYEQYF. The J gene is TRBJ2-7, the V gene TRBV11-2; D is ambiguous. CDR1 is SGHAT and CDR2 is FQNNGV in the germline V gene. The CDR3 spans 13 residues. The V gene lost 1 base and the J gene lost 1 base, with 5 bases spanning the gap.

This clone was counted once. The rearrangement uses TRBV7-2 and TRBJ2-1, with TRBD2 matching over 7 bases. V was clipped by 6 bases and J by 4 bases; unmatched bases: 18. CDR3 length: 18 amino acids. The germline V gene has CDR1 SGHTA and CDR2 FQGNSA. The CDR3 sequence is CASSSRQPGLGGYNEQFF. The CDR3 DNA follows: TGTGCCAGCAGTTCTAGGCAACCGGGACTGGGAGGGTACAATGAGCAGTTCTTC. Drawing the rest from reference TRBV7-2 and TRBJ2-1, the complete variable domain is GAGVSQSPSNKVTEKGKDVELRCDPISGHTALYWYRQSLGQGLEFLIYFQGNSAPDKSGLPSDRFSAERTGGSVSTLTIQRTQQEDSAVYLCASSSRQPGLGGYNEQFFGPGTRLTVL.

V gene TRBV10-3 combines with J gene TRBJ1-5; TRBD1 agrees at 8 bases. The CDR3 length is 15 residues. J lost 5 bases, V lost 5 bases, and 8 bases had no gene match. Germline lookup yields CDR1 ENHRY and CDR2 SYGVKD. CDR3 protein: CAISPDRAKDQPQHF. The DNA for the CDR3 is TGTGCCATCAGTCCGGACAGGGCGAAGGATCAGCCCCAGCATTTT.

This clone has only a few counts. V gene TRBV10-3 combines with J gene TRBJ1-1; 7 bases line up with TRBD1. V dropped 6 bases and J dropped 2; count of bases not matched to a gene: 3. This CDR3 is 13 amino acids long. Germline V lookup: CDR1 ENHRY, CDR2 SYGVKD. This CDR3 is CAISEGANTEAFF. Here the CDR3 DNA reads TGTGCCATCAGCGAGGGGGCTAACACTGAAGCTTTCTTT.

This clone has just a few counts. V gene TRBV18 combines with J gene TRBJ1-1; D unresolved. Trimming took 5 bases from V and 4 from J, leaving 8 bases between them. The CDR3 loop spans 12 amino acids. Looked up from germline, CDR1 is KGHSH and CDR2 is LQKENI. This CDR3 is CASSGVGTEAFF. For the CDR3, the DNA is TGTGCCAGCTCAGGAGTGGGCACTGAAGCTTTCTTT.

This clone occurred once. The chain combines TRBV4-1 with TRBJ1-2; TRBD1 aligns across 10 bases. Losses at the gene ends were 4 bases for V and 3 bases for J; bases not matched to a gene: 2. Germline V gene lookup returns CDR1 MGHRA and CDR2 YSYEKL. The CDR3 loop spans 14 amino acids. In nucleotides, the CDR3 is TGCGCCAGCAGCCGAGGACAGGGGGACTATGGCTACACCTTC. Translation: CASSRGQGDYGYTF.